A single sample gave rise to the 32 T cell receptor beta chains below, sequenced in a study of T cell responses to AZD1222 COVID-19 vaccine. The method was immunoSEQ multiplex PCR; TCRdb's version includes in-frame clones alone and lacks a portion of them. Among over 100,000 clones listed, more than 75% were seen once. The sample in question was peripheral blood, obtained on day 0 of AZD1222 vaccination. Every receptor here comes from an adult in good health.

The CDR3: CASWTGLSYEQYF. Here the CDR3 DNA reads TGTGCCAGCTGGACAGGGCTCTCCTACGAGCAGTACTTC. The chain is built from TRBV6-5 and TRBJ2-7; 8 bases line up with TRBD1. The CDR3 contains 13 residues. Germline CDR1 and CDR2: MNHEY and SVGAGI. Trimming removed 8 bases from V and 0 bases from J; junction bases left unmatched: 3.

This rearrangement joins TRBV9 to TRBJ2-7; TRBD2 matches 10 bases. Germline CDR1 and CDR2: SGDLS and YYNGEE. The CDR3 is made up of 15 amino acids. V dropped 2 bases and J dropped 7; count of bases not matched to a gene: 9. Here the CDR3 reads CASSVAGTSEGEQYF. CDR3 coding DNA: TGTGCCAGCAGCGTGGCAGGGACTAGCGAAGGGGAGCAGTACTTC.

This rearrangement joins TRBV7-8 to TRBJ1-2, with D possibly being TRBD1 (6 bases). Germline assignment: CDR1 SGHVS and CDR2 FQNEAQ. The CDR3 spans 15 residues. V gave up 5 bases and J gave up 0 bases, with 13 bases separating them. The CDR3 sequence is CASSPRDTPNYGYTF. For the CDR3, the DNA is TGTGCCAGCAGCCCTCGGGACACCCCTAACTATGGCTACACCTTC.

The V call is TRBV18, the J call TRBJ1-1; D might be TRBD1 (5 bases). Germline V gene sequence: CDR1 KGHSH, CDR2 LQKENI. This CDR3 is 14 amino acids long. The V end was cut by 2 bases, the J end by 0 bases, with 7 bases between. CDR3 amino acids: CASSPTGMNTEAFF. Written as DNA, the CDR3 is TGTGCCAGCTCACCAACAGGTATGAACACTGAAGCTTTCTTT.

This clone appeared a few times. The chain joins TRBV19 to TRBJ1-1; no firm D call. With 5 bases removed from V and 6 bases from J, the gap between germline ends came to 10 bases. CDR1 is LNHDA and CDR2 is SQIVND in the germline V gene (reference sequence). The CDR3 extends over 12 amino acids. CDR3 residues: CASSAKIPEAFF. CDR3 nucleotide sequence: TGTGCCAGTAGTGCGAAGATCCCTGAAGCTTTCTTT.

This chain connects TRBV6-5 to TRBJ1-1; 7 nucleotides match TRBD1. The CDR3 is 11 amino acids. CDR1 and CDR2 (germline): MNHEY, SVGAGI. The V gene end was trimmed by 5 bases and the J gene end by 10 bases; junction bases not matched to a gene: 4. CDR3 in amino acids: CASSNRDRAFF. CDR3 bases: TGTGCCAGCAGTAACCGGGACAGAGCTTTCTTT.

This rearrangement joins TRBV28 to TRBJ1-1; D might be TRBD1 (5 bases). The CDR3 runs 13 residues. Per germline, CDR1 MDHEN and CDR2 SYDVKM. V shed 7 bases and J shed 6 bases, with 15 bases lying between them. The CDR3 reads CASMGGAYAEAFF. DNA of the CDR3: TGTGCCAGCATGGGGGGAGCTTACGCTGAAGCTTTCTTT.

V gene TRBV4-2 combines with J gene TRBJ1-5; TRBD1 matches 7 bases. Germline values: CDR1 LGHNA, CDR2 YNFKEQ. The CDR3 spans 14 residues. With V trimmed by 4 bases and J by 5 bases, 5 bases remained unmatched. CDR3 amino acids: CASSPQGGDQPQHF. DNA for the CDR3: TGTGCCAGCAGCCCCCAAGGGGGCGATCAGCCCCAGCATTTT.

This chain uses TRBV9 with TRBJ2-5, with D maybe TRBD1 (5 bases). From germline, CDR1 is SGDLS and CDR2 YYNGEE. Trimming pared 2 bases from V and 1 base from J, leaving 15 bases between. There are 16 residues in the CDR3. The CDR3 nucleotides read TGTGCCAGCAGCGTCTTCCAGGGTCGACCCCAAGAGACCCAGTACTTC. Its translation is CASSVFQGRPQETQYF.

The rearrangement links TRBV27 to TRBJ1-2, with 11 bases aligning to TRBD1. Germline trimming cut 4 bases from V and 5 bases from J; bases unmatched to any gene: 3. Germline assignment: CDR1 MNHEY and CDR2 SMNVEV (reference sequence). The CDR3 runs 14 residues. The CDR3 nucleotides are TGTGCCAGCAGTTCAGGGACAGGGGGATATGGCTACACCTTC. Protein product: CASSSGTGGYGYTF.

The J gene is TRBJ1-3, the V gene TRBV15; no reliable D call. Germline CDR1 LNHNV, CDR2 YYDKDF (reference sequence). V shed 4 bases and J shed 0 bases, with 10 bases lying between them. CDR3 length: 15 amino acids. CDR3 amino acids: CATSKEGSSGNTIYF. The CDR3 DNA reads TGTGCCACCAGCAAAGAGGGTTCCTCTGGAAACACCATATATTTT.

This clone was observed a single time. This rearrangement joins TRBV6-5 to TRBJ2-2; TRBD2 agrees at 7 bases. CDR3 size: 15 residues. Germline lookup yields CDR1 MNHEY and CDR2 SVGAGI. The V and J ends lost 4 bases and 4 bases, in that order; junction bases with no gene match: 6. The CDR3 nucleotides read TGTGCCAGCAGTTTACTGGGGGGGATCACCGGGGAGCTGTTTTTT. It is translated as CASSLLGGITGELFF.

This clone turned up a few times. The chain has TRBV5-1 and TRBJ1-1, with 10 positions matching TRBD1. Germline CDR1 SGHRS, CDR2 YFSETQ. The V and J ends lost 3 bases and 4 bases, in that order; junction bases with no gene match: 6. The CDR3 covers 15 residues. In nucleotides, the CDR3 is TGCGCCAGCAGCTGGACGGGACAGGGGAGCACTGAAGCTTTCTTT. Its protein is CASSWTGQGSTEAFF.

The CDR3 sequence: CASSIAGDTEAFF. CDR3 coding DNA: TGTGCCAGCAGTATCGCGGGGGACACTGAAGCTTTCTTT. The V gene is TRBV12-3 or TRBV12-4, the J gene TRBJ1-1; maybe TRBD1 (5 bases). This CDR3 spans 13 amino acids. Trimming removed 5 bases at V and 3 bases at J, with 10 bases between.

This rearrangement joins TRBV21-1 to TRBJ1-5; the D segment call TRBD1 is taken from the table without a DNA check. TRBV21-1 has pseudogene status. The CDR3 spans 18 residues. The CDR3 loop is CASSTTLTGLAWNQPQHF. As DNA, the CDR3 is TGTGCCAGCAGCACTACTCTTACAGGGTTGGCATGGAATCAGCCCCAGCATTTT.

This clone was seen a single time. V gene TRBV7-9 combines with J gene TRBJ1-2; D may be TRBD1 (5 bases). Trimming shortened V by 5 bases and J by 5 bases, and 18 bases separated the two germline ends. Germline CDR1 and CDR2: SEHNR and FQNEAQ (reference sequence). This CDR3 is built from 15 residues. The CDR3 is CASSRPRDSGYGYTF. CDR3 DNA: TGTGCCAGCAGCCGACCCCGGGACTCTGGGTATGGCTACACCTTC.

The chain joins TRBV5-1 to TRBJ2-3; the match to TRBD2 covers 13 bases. J gave up 2 bases and V 3 bases, and 3 bases lay outside the gene matches. This CDR3 comprises 16 residues. Germline assignment: CDR1 SGHRS and CDR2 YFSETQ. The CDR3 sequence is CASSSGLAGPTDTQYF. The CDR3 nucleotides read TGCGCCAGCAGCTCGGGACTAGCGGGACCCACAGATACGCAGTATTTT.

This clone was counted a single time. J is TRBJ2-1 and V is TRBV7-9, with 12 bases identical to TRBD2. Losses at the gene ends were 6 bases for V and 4 bases for J; bases not matched to a gene: 7. The CDR3 spans 16 residues. Germline V gene sequence: CDR1 SEHNR, CDR2 FQNEAQ (reference sequence). The DNA of the CDR3 is TGTGCCAGCAGTCACGGACTAGCGGGAAATTACAATGAGCAGTTCTTC. Translation: CASSHGLAGNYNEQFF.

The V gene is TRBV27, the J gene TRBJ1-2; a possible D gene is TRBD1 (6 bases). The ends were cut back, 4 bases at V and 2 bases at J, with 14 bases in the middle. The CDR3 runs 15 residues. The germline V gene encodes CDR1 MNHEY and CDR2 SMNVEV (reference sequence). The CDR3 region is CASSSHRGGNYGYTF. CDR3 bases: TGTGCCAGCAGTTCCCACAGAGGGGGGAACTATGGCTACACCTTC.

The CDR3 spells CASNPGRLPNTEAFF. CDR3 DNA: TGTGCCAGTAACCCAGGCCGTCTGCCGAACACTGAAGCTTTCTTT. The genes are TRBV19 and TRBJ1-1, with D hard to call. Germline V CDR1 and CDR2: LNHDA, SQIVND (reference sequence). CDR3 length: 15 residues. The ends were cut back, 7 bases at V and 1 base at J, with 16 bases in the middle. The variable domain in full, completed from reference TRBV19 and TRBJ1-1, reads DGGITQSPKYLFRKEGQNVTLSCEQNLNHDAMYWYRQDPGQGLRLIYYSQIVNDFQKGDIAEGYSVSREKKESFPLTVTSAQKNPTAFYLCASNPGRLPNTEAFFGQGTRLTVV.

The chain couples TRBV12-3 or TRBV12-4 to TRBJ2-7, with D hard to call. The CDR3 spans 13 residues. Trimming shortened V by 3 bases and J by 3 bases, and 9 bases separated the two germline ends. CDR3 sequence (DNA): TGTGCCAGCAGTTTTGGGCAGGACTACGAGCAGTACTTC. Translation: CASSFGQDYEQYF.

This chain uses TRBV9 with TRBJ2-2, with D uncertain. Germline loops: CDR1 SGDLS, CDR2 YYNGEE. Trimming removed 0 bases from V and 7 bases from J, with 7 bases in between. There are 13 residues in the CDR3. CDR3 sequence: CASSVAGVGELFF. The CDR3 DNA reads as TGTGCCAGCAGCGTAGCTGGGGTCGGGGAGCTGTTTTTT.

As for this clone: Germline and junction disagree at one end, which may indicate a read error. The genes are TRBV18 and TRBJ1-1; the D is unclear. The CDR3 totals 14 residues. CDR1 and CDR2 (germline): KGHSH, LQKENI. CDR3 bases: TGTGCCAGCTCAACACCCCCCAGGAGGACTGAAGCTTTCTTT. The encoded protein is CASSTPPRRTEAFF.

This chain connects TRBV4-2 to TRBJ1-3; D may be TRBD1 (6 bases). V was pared by 5 bases and J by 3 bases, with 14 bases between. From germline, CDR1 is LGHNA and CDR2 YNFKEQ. The CDR3 is 15 residues long. CDR3 residues: CASSFDRLGGNTIYF. DNA of the CDR3: TGTGCCAGCAGCTTCGACAGGCTCGGTGGAAACACCATATATTTT.

The chain links TRBV3-1 (or the pseudogene TRBV3-2) to TRBJ1-2; possible D gene TRBD1, 5 bases. Germline CDR1 and CDR2: LGHDT and YNNKEL (reference sequence). Trimming took 0 bases from V and 5 from J, leaving 22 bases between them. This CDR3 region has 18 residues. CDR3 DNA: TGTGCCAGCAGCCAAGATACGGGGGGTCGGGCGGATTGGTATGGCTACACCTTC. Protein sequence: CASSQDTGGRADWYGYTF.

This chain connects TRBV7-9 to TRBJ2-1; D gene uncertain. CDR3 length equals 15 residues. The V and J ends lost 0 bases and 6 bases respectively, with 12 bases between them. Germline CDR1 and CDR2: SEHNR and FQNEAQ (reference sequence). Here the CDR3 reads CASSLAPVSPNEQFF. In nucleotides, the CDR3 is TGTGCCAGCAGCTTAGCCCCGGTGAGCCCCAATGAGCAGTTCTTC.

The chain recombines TRBV5-1 with TRBJ1-6; D perhaps matches TRBD1 (5 bases). The germline gives CDR1 SGHRS, CDR2 YFSETQ. Trimming removed 0 bases at V and 7 bases at J, with 14 bases between. The CDR3 is 16 amino acids. The CDR3 DNA follows: TGCGCCAGCAGCTTGGAGAGCAGGGCCCTCAATTCACCCCTCCACTTT. Translating it yields CASSLESRALNSPLHF. Drawing the rest from reference TRBV5-1 and TRBJ1-6, the complete variable domain is KAGVTQTPRYLIKTRGQQVTLSCSPISGHRSVSWYQQTPGQGLQFLFEYFSETQRNKGNFPGRFSGRQFSNSRSEMNVSTLELGDSALYLCASSLESRALNSPLHFGNGTRLTVT.

The chain joins TRBV15 to TRBJ2-2, with TRBD2 matching over 7 bases. Trimming cost V 1 base and J 9 bases; bases outside gene matches: 2. Germline lookup yields CDR1 LNHNV and CDR2 YYDKDF (reference sequence). The CDR3 loop spans 13 amino acids. The CDR3 DNA sequence: TGTGCCACCAGCAGAGGGGAGGGAAGGGAGCTGTTTTTT. Translating it yields CATSRGEGRELFF.

The chain links TRBV2 to TRBJ1-2; no clear D. This CDR3 is built from 10 residues. Trimming pared 1 base from V and 12 bases from J, leaving 6 bases between. Germline values: CDR1 SNHLY, CDR2 FYNNEI. The CDR3 is CASSEGGDTF. The DNA for the CDR3 is TGTGCCAGCAGTGAAGGGGGAGACACCTTC.

This sequence joins TRBV3-1 (or the pseudogene TRBV3-2) and TRBJ2-5, with D perhaps TRBD1 (5 bases). The germline gives CDR1 LGHDT, CDR2 YNNKEL (reference sequence). Trimming stripped 4 bases from V and 4 bases from J, with 10 bases between. This CDR3 has 13 amino acids. The CDR3 spells CASSPRQTETQYF. CDR3 nucleotides: TGTGCCAGCAGCCCGAGACAGACAGAGACCCAGTACTTC.

The V call is TRBV4-3, the J call TRBJ1-2; TRBD1 aligns across 12 bases. Germline lookup yields CDR1 LGHNA and CDR2 YSLEER. The CDR3 consists of 16 residues. With V trimmed by 4 bases and J by 0 bases, 3 bases remained unmatched. CDR3 sequence reads: CASSPGQGASNYGYTF. For the CDR3, the DNA is TGCGCCAGCAGCCCGGGACAGGGGGCTTCTAACTATGGCTACACCTTC.

The table lists this clone with a count of one. The chain combines TRBV6-5 with TRBJ2-7; 10 nucleotides match TRBD2. The germline V gene encodes CDR1 MNHEY and CDR2 SVGAGI. The CDR3 consists of 15 residues. V shed 2 bases, J shed 3 bases, and the junction held 4 bases outside the gene matches. CDR3 protein: CASSYASGGVYEQYF. The CDR3 DNA is TGTGCCAGCAGTTACGCTAGCGGGGGCGTCTACGAGCAGTACTTC.